This T cell receptor beta chain was sequenced during a study of T cell responses to AZD1222 COVID-19 vaccine. General observations from the study: Once two AZD1222 doses were given, Spike-specific TCR breadth and depth went up. The donor group comprised mostly white British people and more females; the analysis possibly underestimated clonal diversity. As reported, nearly half of all spike-specific TCRs target variant regions that are unmutated.

The CDR3 is made up of 13 amino acids. Looked up from germline, CDR1 is SNHLY and CDR2 is FYNNEI. Trimming took off 7 bases at V and 8 bases at J, with 17 bases between the two ends. A note on this clone: Its antigen is still unknown.

The table came from immunoSEQ multiplex PCR; TCRdb's copy has only in-frame clones and leaves some out. The sample shows approximately 130,000 clones, 90% to 95% of them seen only once. This TCR derives from an adult in good health. This chain links TRBV2 with TRBJ1-1; D is possibly TRBD1 (5 bases). The material was peripheral blood, obtained on day 0 of AZD1222 vaccination. The CDR3 is CASMRLGAGEAFF. The DNA for the CDR3 is TGTGCCAGCATGAGACTTGGGGCAGGAGAAGCTTTCTTT. The full variable domain, its missing parts supplied by reference TRBV2 and TRBJ1-1, is EPEVTQTPSHQVTQMGQEVILRCVPISNHLYFYWYRQILGQKVEFLVSFYNNEISEKSEIFDDQFSVERPDGSNFTLKIRSTKLEDSAMYFCASMRLGAGEAFFGQGTRLTVV.